Listed here are 21 T cell receptor beta chains from one sample, sequenced in a study of CXCR4 blockade with PD-1 therapy in pancreatic cancer. Sequenced by immunoSEQ multiplex PCR; TCRdb stores in-frame clones only, minus some. Among 2,500 to 3,000 clones listed, about half were seen once. Sequences were obtained from tumor tissue. The origin of the receptors is a human donor with pancreatic ductal adenocarcinoma.

The genes are TRBV6-8 and TRBJ2-5; 7 nucleotides line up with TRBD2. V shed 2 bases and J 9 bases; nucleotides not matched to a gene: 15. This CDR3 region has 16 residues. Germline lookup yields CDR1 MNHGY and CDR2 SAAAGT. CDR3 DNA sequence: TGTGCCAGCAGTTACCCGACTAGCCTAGCCATGGGGGCCCAGTACTTC. Translation: CASSYPTSLAMGAQYF.

The sample holds a few counts of this clone. The rearrangement joins TRBV23-1 to TRBJ2-3; D is unresolved. TRBV23-1 is recorded as an ORF, its role being uncertain. The CDR3 covers 13 residues. V was cut by 6 bases and J by 4 bases, with 11 bases left in between. Here the CDR3 reads CASSLAVSDTQYF. The CDR3 region has the DNA TGCGCCAGCAGCTTGGCCGTCTCAGATACGCAGTATTTT.

This sequence joins TRBV14 and TRBJ2-1; D is perhaps TRBD2 (5 bases). The V gene's germline CDR1 is SGHDN and CDR2 FVKESK. This CDR3 spans 15 amino acids. V lost 4 bases to trimming and J lost 1 base, with 11 bases between them. The CDR3 DNA reads TGTGCCAGCAGCCCTTACGGGGTTTCCTACAATGAGCAGTTCTTC. This codes for CASSPYGVSYNEQFF.

This clone is large in the sample. The chain employs TRBV18 and TRBJ1-2; D uncertain. Between the trimmed V and J ends, which lost 0 bases and 4 bases, there was a span of 9 bases. CDR1 KGHSH and CDR2 LQKENI come from the germline V gene. This CDR3 region has 14 residues. The CDR3: CASSPPTESYGYTF. DNA of the CDR3: TGTGCCAGCTCACCACCCACAGAGTCCTATGGCTACACCTTC. Complete variable domain (other parts from reference TRBV18 and TRBJ1-2): NAGVMQNPRHLVRRRGQEARLRCSPMKGHSHVYWYRQLPEEGLKFMVYLQKENIIDESGMPKERFSAEFPKEGPSILRIQQVVRGDSAAYFCASSPPTESYGYTFGSGTRLTVV.

The V and J genes are TRBV18 and TRBJ1-3, with 7 positions matching TRBD1. This CDR3 has 18 residues. The V gene end was trimmed by 1 base and the J gene end by 0 bases; junction bases not matched to a gene: 9. Germline V CDR1 and CDR2: KGHSH, LQKENI. This CDR3 is CASSPLPGQSSSGNTIYF. The CDR3 DNA reads TGTGCCAGCTCACCACTGCCGGGACAGAGTAGCTCTGGAAACACCATATATTTT.

This clone was detected a few times. The chain couples TRBV12-5 to TRBJ1-4, with 10 nucleotides matching TRBD1. Germline CDR1 is LGHNT and CDR2 is FRNRAP. CDR3 length equals 17 residues. The CDR3 reads CASTGGQGWATNEKLFF. The CDR3 coding sequence is TGTGCCAGCACCGGGGGACAGGGGTGGGCAACTAATGAAAAACTGTTTTTT.

This clone was detected only a few times. The DNA of the CDR3 is TGTGCCAGCAGTTGGACAGGGGGCACTGAAGCTTTCTTT. Its protein is CASSWTGGTEAFF. The chain links TRBV6-8 to TRBJ1-1, with TRBD1 matching over 10 bases. The CDR3 spans 13 residues. V lost 4 bases to trimming and J lost 4 bases; unmatched junction nucleotides: 0. Germline-derived CDR1 and CDR2 are MNHGY and SAAAGT.

The CDR3 loop is CASKGGAGNQPQHF. DNA of the CDR3: TGTGCCAGTAAAGGGGGCGCGGGCAATCAGCCCCAGCATTTT. This sequence joins TRBV19 and TRBJ1-5, with 7 bases identical to TRBD1. This CDR3 has 14 amino acids. Trimming took 7 bases from V and 2 from J; bases not matched to a gene: 5. Germline V gives CDR1 LNHDA, CDR2 SQIVND (reference sequence).

The chain employs TRBV6-8 and TRBJ1-1, with D tentatively TRBD1 (6 bases). Trimming stripped 5 bases from V and 1 base from J, with 11 bases between. This CDR3 comprises 14 residues. The germline CDR1 and CDR2 sequences are MNHGY and SAAAGT. This CDR3 is CASSEPDRNTEAFF. The CDR3 DNA follows: TGTGCCAGCAGTGAGCCGGACAGGAACACTGAAGCTTTCTTT.

This clone appeared once. The rearrangement joins TRBV6-8 to TRBJ2-4; D unclear. CDR1 is MNHGY and CDR2 is SAAAGT in the germline V gene. The CDR3 totals 15 residues. Deletions cut 5 bases from V and 6 bases from J, with 17 bases between. The CDR3, as DNA: TGTGCCAGCAGTCCTCGGACCCTCGCCGGAAACATTCAGTACTTC. Protein: CASSPRTLAGNIQYF.

This chain links TRBV6-8 with TRBJ2-6; D possibly uses TRBD1 or TRBD2 (5 bases each). The CDR3 extends over 15 amino acids. Germline CDR1 and CDR2: MNHGY and SAAAGT. Trimming shortened V by 1 base and J by 2 bases, and 6 bases separated the two germline ends. CDR3 coding DNA: TGTGCCAGCAGTTACTTGGGGGCTGGGGCCAACGTCCTGACTTTC. This encodes CASSYLGAGANVLTF.

The CDR3 DNA reads as TGTGCCAGCACCCTTGACTCTAAGGGCTATGGCTACACCTTC. This sequence encodes CASTLDSKGYGYTF. The chain uses TRBV12-5 and TRBJ1-2; D unresolved. There are 14 residues in the CDR3. Germline CDR1 LGHNT, CDR2 FRNRAP.

This clone was observed a few times. The chain employs TRBV6-8 and TRBJ2-3; 7 bases match TRBD2. The V segment lost 5 bases and the J segment 4 bases; nucleotides outside the gene matches: 6. Germline CDR1 and CDR2: MNHGY and SAAAGT. The CDR3 is 14 residues long. The CDR3 protein is CASSDGLGADTQYF. In DNA, the CDR3 is TGTGCCAGCAGTGACGGACTAGGAGCAGATACGCAGTATTTT.

There are a few counts of this clone. The chain uses TRBV11-3 and TRBJ2-5; 9 bases align to TRBD2. The CDR3 contains 16 residues. The V gene end was trimmed by 1 base and the J gene end by 1 base; junction bases not matched to a gene: 4. Germline V gives CDR1 SGHNT, CDR2 YENEEA. For the CDR3, the DNA is TGTGCCAGCAGCTTAGGGCCAGCGGGGGGCCAAGAGACCCAGTACTTC. It is translated as CASSLGPAGGQETQYF.

This clone was counted between two and nine times. V usage is TRBV11-3 and J usage is TRBJ2-7, with 7 bases fitting TRBD2. Germline-derived CDR1 and CDR2 are SGHNT and YENEEA. The CDR3 sequence is 15 residues long. Trimming took 5 bases from V and 3 from J; bases not matched to a gene: 10. CDR3 in DNA: TGTGCCAGCAGCACCCAGGGAGGCGGGGGCTACGAGCAGTACTTC. It codes for CASSTQGGGGYEQYF.

This clone was picked up a small number of times. The V and J genes are TRBV9 and TRBJ2-5; D not resolved. The germline V gene encodes CDR1 SGDLS and CDR2 YYNGEE. The CDR3 is made up of 12 amino acids. Between the trimmed V and J ends, which lost 6 bases and 5 bases, there was a span of 11 bases. CDR3: CASTDIQETQYF. The CDR3 coding sequence is TGTGCCAGCACCGACATCCAGGAGACCCAGTACTTC.

This clone is a singleton in its sample. V is TRBV19 and J is TRBJ2-5, with a tentative D call TRBD2 (5 bases). Germline-derived CDR1 and CDR2 are LNHDA and SQIVND (reference sequence). This CDR3 has 13 residues. Trimming took off 6 bases at V and 4 bases at J, with 12 bases between the two ends. This chain's CDR3 is CASRVRVGETQYF. CDR3 bases: TGTGCCAGTAGGGTGAGGGTAGGAGAGACCCAGTACTTC.

J is TRBJ2-7 and V is TRBV1; the table's D call TRBD1 went unverified against the DNA. TRBV1 represents a pseudogene. The CDR3 is 14 amino acids. DNA of the CDR3: TGCGCCAGCAGCACAGGGTGGGGTACCTACGAGCAGTACTTC. Its translation: CASSTGWGTYEQYF.

A few counts support this clone. The J gene is TRBJ1-4, the V gene TRBV11-3; D might be TRBD1 (5 bases). V lost 5 bases, J lost 7 bases, and 17 bases lay in between. Germline loops: CDR1 SGHNT, CDR2 YENEEA. The CDR3 has 15 residues. In nucleotides, the CDR3 is TGTGCCAGCAGCACTCCCGGGAAAGGGGCTGAAAAACTGTTTTTT. Its translation is CASSTPGKGAEKLFF.

The chain combines TRBV19 with TRBJ2-2; D is ambiguous. The V and J ends lost 4 bases and 2 bases respectively, with 8 bases between them. This CDR3 is 14 amino acids long. The V gene's germline CDR1 is LNHDA and CDR2 SQIVND (reference sequence). CDR3 in amino acids: CASSTSVNTGELFF. CDR3 sequence (DNA): TGTGCCAGTAGTACCTCAGTTAACACCGGGGAGCTGTTTTTT.

J is TRBJ1-3 and V is TRBV29-1; possibly TRBD1 for D (5 bases). The CDR3 has 15 residues. From germline, CDR1 is SQVTM and CDR2 ANQGSEA. The V gene lost 6 bases and the J gene lost 2 bases, with 17 bases spanning the gap. This CDR3 is CSVVTSSTAGNTIYF. DNA for the CDR3: TGCAGCGTGGTAACTTCGTCGACAGCTGGAAACACCATATATTTT.